These T cell receptor beta chains were read from a single sample in a study of blood T cells in healthy people across ages. TCRdb re-called the 5' RACE reads through MiXCR, storing one row per CDR3 protein. The profile covers 1.5 million to 2 million distinct CDR3 sequences, with roughly 32% appearing a single time and roughly 10% taken by the ten largest. The sample taken for sequencing was blood. Receptor source: a woman in her 30s in good health. Each CDR3 is given with its conserved first and last residue. The D gene is left open where the match is weak. The listing skips clone size in some rows; elsewhere it reads once, few, many or a size class.

TGTGCCAGCAGAAACGGAGGGTTCCCCTACGAGCAGTACTTC CASRNGGFPYEQYF TRBJ2-7 NA once TRBV6-5
TGTGCCAGCAGCTTTGTAGCTTTCCCCGGGGAGCTGTTTTTT CASSFVAFPGELFF TRBJ2-2 NA NA TRBV7-2
TGCGCCAGCAGGCGTTTTACCGGGACAGGGGATGAGACCCAGTACTTC CASRRFTGTGDETQYF TRBJ2-5 TRBD1 few TRBV4-1
TGTGCCAGCAGCCAAGCCCCGGGGCTGGATACGCAGTATTTT CASSQAPGLDTQYF TRBJ2-3 NA NA TRBV14
TGTGCCAGCACTAGCGGAAGGGGGGGCTCCTACGAGCAGTACTTC CASTSGRGGSYEQYF TRBJ2-7 NA few TRBV28
TGTGCCAGCAGCCTCATGGCCGAGCGGGGGGTGTACAATGAGCAGTTCTTC CASSLMAERGVYNEQFF TRBJ2-1 TRBD2 NA TRBV9
TGTGCCAGCAGCCCCAGGGCGGCACTAAGCACAGATACGCAGTATTTT CASSPRAALSTDTQYF TRBJ2-3 NA NA TRBV11-2
TGTGCCAGCACCCAACATCCGGGATATGGCTACACCTTC CASTQHPGYGYTF TRBJ1-2 NA once TRBV6-5
TGTGCCAGCAGTCTCCCTCCGGGACTAGCGGGGGGGTATGAGCAGTTCTTC CASSLPPGLAGGYEQFF TRBJ2-1 TRBD2 NA TRBV27
TGTGCCAGCACCACAATTCTAGCGAGATACACAGATACGCAGTATTTT CASTTILARYTDTQYF TRBJ2-3 NA NA TRBV28
TGTGCCAGCAGCATCGGACTAGCGGGGGATGCAGATACGCAGTATTTT CASSIGLAGDADTQYF TRBJ2-3 TRBD2 NA TRBV7-9
TGCGCCACCGGGACTAGTTTTGAACACTTAAGGAGCTCCTACGAGCAGTACTTC CATGTSFEHLRSSYEQYF TRBJ2-7 TRBD2 few TRBV10-2
TGTGCCAGCAGCTGGACAGGGCGAGCGGATGAGCAGTTCTTC CASSWTGRADEQFF TRBJ2-1 TRBD1 NA TRBV7-6
TGTGCCAGCAGCGGGGGGCCCGGGGCCGGAGATACGCAGTATTTT CASSGGPGAGDTQYF TRBJ2-3 NA NA TRBV9
TGCAGCGTTGCGGGATCTTACCAAGAGACCCAGTACTTC CSVAGSYQETQYF TRBJ2-5 NA few TRBV29-1
TGTGCCACCAGCGGATCGAGACTAGCGGGGGGTTATGAGCAGTTCTTC CATSGSRLAGGYEQFF TRBJ2-1 TRBD2 few TRBV15
TGTGCCTGGAGTGTAGGGGACTTGGGCGAGCAGTACTTC CAWSVGDLGEQYF TRBJ2-7 NA NA TRBV30
TGCGCCAGCAGCCATGAAGGGCAGGGCACCGAAGCTTTCTTT CASSHEGQGTEAFF TRBJ1-1 NA NA TRBV4-1
TGCGCCAGCAGCCAATACCGAGGCGCAGATACGCAGTATTTT CASSQYRGADTQYF TRBJ2-3 NA few TRBV4-1
TGTGCCAGCAGCACAACTTTCAGCTCCTACGAGCAGTACTTC CASSTTFSSYEQYF TRBJ2-7 NA NA TRBV6-5
TGTGCCATCACCGCTGACAGGGGAAACACTGAAGCTTTCTTT CAITADRGNTEAFF TRBJ1-1 TRBD1 few TRBV10-3
TGTGCCTGGAGTGCGCTGGACGCAAATCAGCCCCAGCATTTT CAWSALDANQPQHF TRBJ1-5 NA few TRBV30
TGTGCCAGCAGCGTCGGACAAGCCAATTCACCCCTCCACTTT CASSVGQANSPLHF TRBJ1-6 NA few TRBV9
TGTGCCAGCAGTGCCCCTCTTACTAGCGGAAGCTCCTACGAGCAGTACTTC CASSAPLTSGSSYEQYF TRBJ2-7 TRBD2 NA TRBV2
TGTGCCAGCAGCTTAGGGAGGAGGGCACAAGAGACCCAGTACTTC CASSLGRRAQETQYF TRBJ2-5 NA few TRBV7-6
TGCAGTGCCACCAGGACTAGCGGGAGGACCTACAATGAGCGGTTCTTC CSATRTSGRTYNERFF TRBJ2-1 TRBD2 NA TRBV20-1
TGCGCCAGCAGCTTGAGAGGGGGCTCTCGAGAGACCCAGTACTTC CASSLRGGSRETQYF TRBJ2-5 TRBD1 NA TRBV5-1
TGCGCCAGCAGCCAAGAGGAGTCTGGGCCTTACGAGCAGTACTTC CASSQEESGPYEQYF TRBJ2-7 NA many TRBV4-1
TGTACCAGCGGGAGCTCCTACAATGAGCAGTTCTTC CTSGSSYNEQFF TRBJ2-1 TRBD2 few TRBV27
TGTGCCAGCATAAAGGGGGAAGGGACTGAAGCTTTCTTT CASIKGEGTEAFF TRBJ1-1 NA NA TRBV6-6
TGTGCCAGCAGCTCGCGGGGGGGGGACTCCGAGCAGTACTTC CASSSRGGDSEQYF TRBJ2-7 TRBD2 NA TRBV7-9
TGTGCCAGCAGCCAAGATCTTAACAGGGACTACGAGCAGTACTTC CASSQDLNRDYEQYF TRBJ2-7 NA NA TRBV4-2
TGCAGCGCTAGGTTAGACAGGGTAACCGGGGAGCTGTTTTTT CSARLDRVTGELFF TRBJ2-2 TRBD1 NA TRBV29-1
TGTGCCAGCATCCACGCAGTGGGCTATGGCTACACCTTC CASIHAVGYGYTF TRBJ1-2 NA NA TRBV7-9
TGTGCCACCGTCACTCGACAGGGGGAAGCCGGGGCCAACGTCCTGACTTTC CATVTRQGEAGANVLTF TRBJ2-6 TRBD1 few TRBV19
TGTGCCAGTGTCGCCTCCTCCTACGAGCAGTACTTC CASVASSYEQYF TRBJ2-7 NA few TRBV27
TGTGCCAGCAGTTATAACCTAAGAGAGACCCAGTACTTC CASSYNLRETQYF TRBJ2-5 NA few TRBV6-5
TGTGCCAGCACCCGCGGTGGCAGGGTAGGGGTTTACGAGCAGTACTTC CASTRGGRVGVYEQYF TRBJ2-7 NA NA TRBV28
TGCAGCACCACACAGGGGGCCGGGGGCACTGAAGCTTTCTTT CSTTQGAGGTEAFF TRBJ1-1 TRBD1 NA TRBV20-1
TGTGCCAGCAGCCCCCGGACAGGGACGACTTGGACTGAAGCTTTCTTT CASSPRTGTTWTEAFF TRBJ1-1 TRBD1 NA TRBV9
TGTGCCACCAGTGATCGCGGGAGCGCCAACAATGAGCAGTTCTTC CATSDRGSANNEQFF TRBJ2-1 TRBD2 few TRBV24-1
TGCAGTGCTGACAGGGACTCTGGAAACACCATATATTTT CSADRDSGNTIYF TRBJ1-3 TRBD1 NA TRBV20-1
TGCGCCAGCAGACACGGACTAGCGGGGAATGAGCAGTTCTTC CASRHGLAGNEQFF TRBJ2-1 TRBD2 NA TRBV4-1
TGTGCCAGCAGCTACGCCCCGGGACGAATGAACACCGGGGAGCTGTTTTTT CASSYAPGRMNTGELFF TRBJ2-2 NA NA TRBV7-2
TGTGCCAGCAGTTTATCCCGGGGGAAACACGAGCAGTACTTC CASSLSRGKHEQYF TRBJ2-7 NA NA TRBV28
TGTGCCAGCAGCTTAGCGATGGACATCCTCACCGGGGAGCTGTTTTTT CASSLAMDILTGELFF TRBJ2-2 NA NA TRBV7-2
TGCGCCAGCAGCCAAGATAGGATTGGGTTCTTCGGGGCCAACATCCTGACTTTC CASSQDRIGFFGANILTF TRBJ2-6 NA few TRBV4-1
TGTGCCAGCAGCCCCCCCCGCGGGACAGGGGACGAGCAGTACTTC CASSPPRGTGDEQYF TRBJ2-7 TRBD1 NA TRBV7-9
TGTGCCAGCTCGGGGTCCATCACTGAAGCTTTCTTT CASSGSITEAFF TRBJ1-1 NA NA TRBV28
TGTGCCACCAAAACCCGCTCTTCTGACTATAATTCACCCCTCCACTTT CATKTRSSDYNSPLHF TRBJ1-6 NA few TRBV15
TGTGCCAGCAGTTATCTGGGGTCGACTAGGTCTGCTGGCACAGATACGCAGTATTTT CASSYLGSTRSAGTDTQYF TRBJ2-3 NA few TRBV6-2/TRBV6-3
TGTGCCAGCGCGCCTGGGGAGGGCCCTGGCTTTGGCCACACCTTC CASAPGEGPGFGHTF TRBJ1-2 NA few TRBV3-1
TGTGCCAGCACCGCCGGGGGAGATACGCAGTATTTT CASTAGGDTQYF TRBJ2-3 NA NA TRBV27